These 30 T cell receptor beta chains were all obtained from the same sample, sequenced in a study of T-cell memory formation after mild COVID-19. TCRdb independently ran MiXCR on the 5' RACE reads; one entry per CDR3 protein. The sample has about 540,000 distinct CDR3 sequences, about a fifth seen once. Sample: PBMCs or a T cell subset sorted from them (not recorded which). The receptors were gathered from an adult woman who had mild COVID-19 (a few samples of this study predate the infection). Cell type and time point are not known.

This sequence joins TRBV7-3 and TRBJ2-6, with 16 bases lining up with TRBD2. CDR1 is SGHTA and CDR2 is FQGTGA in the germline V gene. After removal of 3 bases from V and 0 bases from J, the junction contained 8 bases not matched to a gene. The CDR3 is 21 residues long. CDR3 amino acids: CASSFALGTSGRGSGANVLTF. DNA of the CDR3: TGTGCCAGCAGCTTTGCCCTAGGGACTAGCGGGAGGGGCTCTGGGGCCAACGTCCTGACTTTC. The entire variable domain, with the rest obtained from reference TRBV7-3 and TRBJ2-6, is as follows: GAGVSQTPSNKVTEKGKYVELRCDPISGHTALYWYRQSLGQGPEFLIYFQGTGAADDSGLPNDRFFAVRPEGSVSTLKIQRTERGDSAVYLCASSFALGTSGRGSGANVLTFGAGSRLTVL.

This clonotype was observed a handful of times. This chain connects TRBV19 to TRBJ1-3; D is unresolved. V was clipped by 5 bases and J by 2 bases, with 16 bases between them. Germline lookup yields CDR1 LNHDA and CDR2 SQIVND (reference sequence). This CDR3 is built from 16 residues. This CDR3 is CASSFQVLAAGNTIYF. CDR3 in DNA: TGTGCCAGTAGTTTTCAGGTCCTCGCGGCTGGAAACACCATATATTTT.

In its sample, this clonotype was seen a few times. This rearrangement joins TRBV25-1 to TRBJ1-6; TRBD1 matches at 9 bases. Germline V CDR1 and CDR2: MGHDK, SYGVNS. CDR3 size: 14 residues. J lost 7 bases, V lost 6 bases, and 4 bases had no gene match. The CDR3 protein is CASSRTGGNSPLHF. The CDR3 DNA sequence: TGTGCCAGCAGCCGCACAGGGGGCAATTCACCCCTCCACTTT.

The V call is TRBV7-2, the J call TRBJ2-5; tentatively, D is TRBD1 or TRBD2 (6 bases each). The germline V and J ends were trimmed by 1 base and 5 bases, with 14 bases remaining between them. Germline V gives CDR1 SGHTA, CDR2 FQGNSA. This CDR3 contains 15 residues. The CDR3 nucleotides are TGTGCCAGCAGCTTAGGCTTGGGGGCGGGGGAGACCCAGTACTTC. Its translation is CASSLGLGAGETQYF. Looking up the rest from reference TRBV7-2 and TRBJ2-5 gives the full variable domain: GAGVSQSPSNKVTEKGKDVELRCDPISGHTALYWYRQSLGQGLEFLIYFQGNSAPDKSGLPSDRFSAERTGGSVSTLTIQRTQQEDSAVYLCASSLGLGAGETQYFGPGTRLLVL.

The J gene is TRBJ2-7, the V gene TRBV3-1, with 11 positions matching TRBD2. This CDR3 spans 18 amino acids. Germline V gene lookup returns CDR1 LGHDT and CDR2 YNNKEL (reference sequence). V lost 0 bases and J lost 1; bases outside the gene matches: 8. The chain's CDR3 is CASSQESPSGGLSYEQYF. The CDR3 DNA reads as TGTGCCAGCAGCCAAGAATCCCCTAGCGGGGGGTTATCCTACGAGCAGTACTTC.

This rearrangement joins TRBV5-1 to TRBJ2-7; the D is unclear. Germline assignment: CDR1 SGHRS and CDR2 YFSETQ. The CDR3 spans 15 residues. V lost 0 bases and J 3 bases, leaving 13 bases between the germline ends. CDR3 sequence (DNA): TGCGCCAGCAGCTTGGTTCCCGCGGCCAACTACGAGCAGTACTTC. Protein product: CASSLVPAANYEQYF.

The CDR3 sequence is CASRLTGTSSYEQYF. The CDR3 DNA sequence: TGTGCCAGCAGGCTTACCGGGACTAGTTCCTACGAGCAGTACTTC. This sequence joins TRBV27 and TRBJ2-7, with 8 bases that match TRBD2. The length of the CDR3 is 15 residues. Per the germline V gene, CDR1 is MNHEY and CDR2 is SMNVEV (reference sequence). Trimming cost V 6 bases and J 1 base; bases outside gene matches: 8.

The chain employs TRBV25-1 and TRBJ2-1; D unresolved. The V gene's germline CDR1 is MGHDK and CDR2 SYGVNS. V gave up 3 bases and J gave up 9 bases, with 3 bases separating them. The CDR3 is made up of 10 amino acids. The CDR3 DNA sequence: TGTGCCAGCAGTGATTTTGAGCAGTTCTTC. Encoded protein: CASSDFEQFF.

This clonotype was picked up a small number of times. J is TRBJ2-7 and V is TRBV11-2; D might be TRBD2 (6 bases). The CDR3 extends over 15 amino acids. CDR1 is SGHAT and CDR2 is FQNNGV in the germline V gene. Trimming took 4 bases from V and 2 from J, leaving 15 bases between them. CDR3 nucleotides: TGTGCCAGCAGCTATTCCGGGACTCAAGCCTACGAGCAGTACTTC. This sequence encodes CASSYSGTQAYEQYF.

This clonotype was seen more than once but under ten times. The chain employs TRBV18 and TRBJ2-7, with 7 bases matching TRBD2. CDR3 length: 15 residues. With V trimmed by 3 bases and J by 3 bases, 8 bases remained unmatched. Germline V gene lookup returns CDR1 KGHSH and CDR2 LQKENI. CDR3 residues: CASSPREAVYYEQYF. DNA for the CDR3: TGTGCCAGCTCACCTCGGGAGGCGGTCTACTACGAGCAGTACTTC.

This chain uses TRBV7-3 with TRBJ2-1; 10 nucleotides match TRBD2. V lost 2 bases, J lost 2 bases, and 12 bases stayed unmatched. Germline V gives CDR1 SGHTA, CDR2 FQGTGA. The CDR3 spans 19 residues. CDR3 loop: CASSLGRTSGPLTYNEQFF. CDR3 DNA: TGTGCCAGCAGCTTAGGCAGGACTAGCGGACCCCTCACCTACAATGAGCAGTTCTTC.

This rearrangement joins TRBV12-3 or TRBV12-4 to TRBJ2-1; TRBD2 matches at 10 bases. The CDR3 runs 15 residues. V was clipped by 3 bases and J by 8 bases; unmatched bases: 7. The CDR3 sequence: CASSLRLAGDYEQFF. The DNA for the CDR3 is TGTGCCAGCAGTTTGCGTCTAGCGGGAGACTATGAGCAGTTCTTC.

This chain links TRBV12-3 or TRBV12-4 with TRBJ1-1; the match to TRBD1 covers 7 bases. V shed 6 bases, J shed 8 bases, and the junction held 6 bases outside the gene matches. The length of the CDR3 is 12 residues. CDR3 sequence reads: CASSAGTVEAFF. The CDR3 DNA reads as TGTGCCAGCAGCGCCGGGACAGTAGAAGCTTTCTTT.

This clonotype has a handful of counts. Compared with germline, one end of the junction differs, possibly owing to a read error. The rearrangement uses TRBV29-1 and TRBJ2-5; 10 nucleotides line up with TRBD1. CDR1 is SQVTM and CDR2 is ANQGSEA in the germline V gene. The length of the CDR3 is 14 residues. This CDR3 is CSVEDRGQVETQYF. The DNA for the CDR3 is TGCAGCGTGGAAGACAGGGGGCAGGTAGAGACCCAGTACTTC.

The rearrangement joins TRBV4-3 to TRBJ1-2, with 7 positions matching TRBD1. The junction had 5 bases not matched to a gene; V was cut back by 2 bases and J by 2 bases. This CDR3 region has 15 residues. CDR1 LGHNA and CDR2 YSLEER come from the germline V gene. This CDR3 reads CASSQQDRSNYGYTF. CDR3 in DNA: TGCGCCAGCAGCCAACAGGACAGGTCCAACTATGGCTACACCTTC.

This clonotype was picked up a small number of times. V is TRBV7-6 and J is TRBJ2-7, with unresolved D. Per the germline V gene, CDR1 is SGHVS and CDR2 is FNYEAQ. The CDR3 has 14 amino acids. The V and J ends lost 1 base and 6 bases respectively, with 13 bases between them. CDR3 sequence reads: CASSLGWLSREQYF. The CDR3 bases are TGTGCCAGCAGCTTAGGGTGGTTATCGCGCGAGCAGTACTTC.

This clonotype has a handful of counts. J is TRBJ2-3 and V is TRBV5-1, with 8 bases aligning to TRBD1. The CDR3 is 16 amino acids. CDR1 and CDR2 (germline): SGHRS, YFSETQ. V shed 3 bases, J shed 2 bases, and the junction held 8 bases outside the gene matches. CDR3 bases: TGCGCCAGCAGCTCGATTCGGACAGGGTACACAGATACGCAGTATTTT. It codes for CASSSIRTGYTDTQYF.

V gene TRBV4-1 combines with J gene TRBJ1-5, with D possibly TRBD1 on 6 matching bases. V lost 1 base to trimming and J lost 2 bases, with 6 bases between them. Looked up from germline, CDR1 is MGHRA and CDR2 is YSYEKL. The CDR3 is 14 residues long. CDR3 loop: CASSQGQGNQPQHF. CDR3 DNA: TGCGCCAGCAGCCAAGGACAGGGCAATCAGCCCCAGCATTTT.

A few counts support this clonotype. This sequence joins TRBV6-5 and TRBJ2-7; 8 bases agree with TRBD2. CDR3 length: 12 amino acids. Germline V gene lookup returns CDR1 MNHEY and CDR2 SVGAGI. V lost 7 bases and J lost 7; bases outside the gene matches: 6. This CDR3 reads CASMGLGDEQYF. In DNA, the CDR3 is TGTGCCAGCATGGGACTAGGTGATGAGCAGTACTTC.

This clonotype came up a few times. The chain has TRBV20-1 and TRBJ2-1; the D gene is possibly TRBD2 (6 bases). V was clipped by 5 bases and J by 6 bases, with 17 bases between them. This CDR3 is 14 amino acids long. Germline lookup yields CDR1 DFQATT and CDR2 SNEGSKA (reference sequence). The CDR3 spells CSAPIQLGGNEQFF. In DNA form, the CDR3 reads TGCAGTGCTCCGATACAATTGGGGGGCAATGAGCAGTTCTTC.

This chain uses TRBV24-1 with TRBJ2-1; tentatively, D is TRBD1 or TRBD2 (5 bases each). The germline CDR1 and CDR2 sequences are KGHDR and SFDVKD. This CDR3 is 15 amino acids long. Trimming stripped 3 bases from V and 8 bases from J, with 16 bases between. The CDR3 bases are TGTGCCACCAGTGATCCTGGGACCAGGGAAGATGAGCAGTTCTTC. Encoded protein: CATSDPGTREDEQFF.

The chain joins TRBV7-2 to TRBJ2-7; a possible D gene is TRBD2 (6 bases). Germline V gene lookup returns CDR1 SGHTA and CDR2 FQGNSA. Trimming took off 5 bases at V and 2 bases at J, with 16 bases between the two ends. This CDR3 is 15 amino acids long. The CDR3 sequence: CASSTLAGSTYEQYF. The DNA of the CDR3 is TGTGCCAGCAGCACCCTGGCGGGGTCGACCTACGAGCAGTACTTC.

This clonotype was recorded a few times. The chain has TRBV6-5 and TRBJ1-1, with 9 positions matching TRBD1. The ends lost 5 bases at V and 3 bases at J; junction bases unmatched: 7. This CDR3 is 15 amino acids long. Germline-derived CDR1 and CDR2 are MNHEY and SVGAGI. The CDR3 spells CASSPGTGSDTEAFF. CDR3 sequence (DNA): TGTGCCAGCAGTCCAGGGACAGGGTCTGACACTGAAGCTTTCTTT.

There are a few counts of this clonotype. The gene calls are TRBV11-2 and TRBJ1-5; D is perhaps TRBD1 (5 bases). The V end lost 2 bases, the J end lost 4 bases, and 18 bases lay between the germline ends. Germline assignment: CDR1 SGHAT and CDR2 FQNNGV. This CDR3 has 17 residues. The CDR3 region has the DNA TGTGCCAGCAGCTTAAATTCGGCCGCCCCAGGGAATCAGCCCCAGCATTTT. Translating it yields CASSLNSAAPGNQPQHF.

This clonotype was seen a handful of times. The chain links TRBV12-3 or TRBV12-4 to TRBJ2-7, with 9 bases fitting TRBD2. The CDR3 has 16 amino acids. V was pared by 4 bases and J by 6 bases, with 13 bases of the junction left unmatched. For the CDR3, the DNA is TGTGCCAGCAGTTCAAACCGACTAGCGGTGGGGGCCGAGCAGTACTTC. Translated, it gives CASSSNRLAVGAEQYF.

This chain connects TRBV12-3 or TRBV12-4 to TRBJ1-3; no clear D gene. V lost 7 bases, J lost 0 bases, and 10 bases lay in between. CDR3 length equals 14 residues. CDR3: CASTSGRSGNTIYF. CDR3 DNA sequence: TGTGCCAGCACCTCGGGTCGCTCTGGAAACACCATATATTTT.

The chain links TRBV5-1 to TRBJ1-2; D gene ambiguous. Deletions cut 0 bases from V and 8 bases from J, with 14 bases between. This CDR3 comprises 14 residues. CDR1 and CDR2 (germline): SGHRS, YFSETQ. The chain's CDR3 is CASSLDVTARGYTF. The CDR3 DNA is TGCGCCAGCAGCTTGGATGTCACGGCGAGGGGCTACACCTTC.

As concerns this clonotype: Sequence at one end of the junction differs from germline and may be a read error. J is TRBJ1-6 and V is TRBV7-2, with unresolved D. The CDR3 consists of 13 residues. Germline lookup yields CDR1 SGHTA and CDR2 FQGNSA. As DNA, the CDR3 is TGTGCCACCAGCCTCTCCTATAATTCACCCCTCCACTTT. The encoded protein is CATSLSYNSPLHF.

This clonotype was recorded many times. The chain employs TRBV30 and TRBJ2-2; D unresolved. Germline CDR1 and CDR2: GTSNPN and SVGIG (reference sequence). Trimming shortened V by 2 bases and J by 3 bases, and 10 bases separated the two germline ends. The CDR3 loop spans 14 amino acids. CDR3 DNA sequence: TGTGCCTGGAGTTCTGTGTTGGACACCGGGGAGCTGTTTTTT. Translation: CAWSSVLDTGELFF.

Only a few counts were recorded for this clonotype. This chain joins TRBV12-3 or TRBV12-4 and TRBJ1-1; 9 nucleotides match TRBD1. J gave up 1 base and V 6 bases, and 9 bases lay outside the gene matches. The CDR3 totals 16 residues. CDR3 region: CASSPFGQGQNTEAFF. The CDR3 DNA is TGTGCCAGCAGCCCTTTTGGACAGGGGCAGAACACTGAAGCTTTCTTT.